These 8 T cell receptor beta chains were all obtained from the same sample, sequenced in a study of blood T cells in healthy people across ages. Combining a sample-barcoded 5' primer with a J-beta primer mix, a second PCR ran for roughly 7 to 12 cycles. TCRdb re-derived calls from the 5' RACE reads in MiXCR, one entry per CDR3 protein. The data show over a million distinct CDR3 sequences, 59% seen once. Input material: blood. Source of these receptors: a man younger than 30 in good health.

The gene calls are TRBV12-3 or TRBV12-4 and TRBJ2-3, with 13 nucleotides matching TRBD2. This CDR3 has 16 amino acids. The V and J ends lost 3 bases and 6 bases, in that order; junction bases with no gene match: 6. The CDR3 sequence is CASSFFGLAGDDTQYF. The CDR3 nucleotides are TGTGCCAGCAGTTTTTTCGGACTAGCGGGGGATGATACGCAGTATTTT.

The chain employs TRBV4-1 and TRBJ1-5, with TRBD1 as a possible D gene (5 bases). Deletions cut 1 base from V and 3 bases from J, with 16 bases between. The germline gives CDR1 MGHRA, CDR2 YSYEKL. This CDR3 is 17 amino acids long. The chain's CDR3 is CASSQGGRGALNQPQHF. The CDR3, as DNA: TGCGCCAGCAGCCAAGGGGGTCGCGGGGCCCTCAATCAGCCCCAGCATTTT.

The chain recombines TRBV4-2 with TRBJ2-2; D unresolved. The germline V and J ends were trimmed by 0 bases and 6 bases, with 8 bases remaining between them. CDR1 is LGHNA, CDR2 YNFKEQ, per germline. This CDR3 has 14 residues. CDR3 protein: CASSQDPRAGELFF. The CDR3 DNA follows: TGTGCCAGCAGCCAAGATCCTCGCGCCGGGGAGCTGTTTTTT.

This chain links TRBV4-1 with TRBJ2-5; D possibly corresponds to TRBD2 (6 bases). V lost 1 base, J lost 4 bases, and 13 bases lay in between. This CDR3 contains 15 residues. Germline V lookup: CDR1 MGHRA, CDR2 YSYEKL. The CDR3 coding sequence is TGCGCCAGCAGCCAAGTGGAATTCGGGAGAGAGACCCAGTACTTC. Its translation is CASSQVEFGRETQYF.

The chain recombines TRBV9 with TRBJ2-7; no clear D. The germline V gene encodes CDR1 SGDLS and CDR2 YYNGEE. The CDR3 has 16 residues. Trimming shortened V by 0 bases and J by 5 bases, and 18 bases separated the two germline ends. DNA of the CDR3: TGTGCCAGCAGCGTAGCCCCCCTGCGGTGGACCCACGAGCAGTACTTC. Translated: CASSVAPLRWTHEQYF.

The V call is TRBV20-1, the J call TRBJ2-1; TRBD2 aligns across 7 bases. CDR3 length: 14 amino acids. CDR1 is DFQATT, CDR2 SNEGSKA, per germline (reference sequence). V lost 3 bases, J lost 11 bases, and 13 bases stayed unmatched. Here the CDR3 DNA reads TGCAGTGCTAGCCCCACGACTAGCTCATCGAAGCAGTTCTTC. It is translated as CSASPTTSSSKQFF.

CDR3 residues: CASSDQHRDTSYEQYF. DNA for the CDR3: TGTGCCAGCAGTGACCAACATCGGGACACCTCCTACGAGCAGTACTTC. V is TRBV2 and J is TRBJ2-7; TRBD1 might be the D (6 bases). V was clipped by 3 bases and J by 0 bases, with 15 bases between them. There are 16 residues in the CDR3. Germline CDR1 reads SNHLY; CDR2 reads FYNNEI. The whole variable domain, remainder taken from reference TRBV2 and TRBJ2-7, is EPEVTQTPSHQVTQMGQEVILRCVPISNHLYFYWYRQILGQKVEFLVSFYNNEISEKSEIFDDQFSVERPDGSNFTLKIRSTKLEDSAMYFCASSDQHRDTSYEQYFGPGTRLTVT.

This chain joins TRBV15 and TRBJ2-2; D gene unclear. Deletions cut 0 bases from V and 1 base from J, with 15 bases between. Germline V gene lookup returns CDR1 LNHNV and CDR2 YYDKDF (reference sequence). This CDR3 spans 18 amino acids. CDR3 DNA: TGTGCCACCAGCAGAGATTTGCTTGGCAGATTGAACACCGGGGAGCTGTTTTTT. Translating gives CATSRDLLGRLNTGELFF. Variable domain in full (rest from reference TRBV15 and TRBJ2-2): DAMVIQNPRYQVTQFGKPVTLSCSQTLNHNVMYWYQQKSSQAPKLLFHYYDKDFNNEADTPDNFQSRRPNTSFCFLDIRSPGLGDTAMYLCATSRDLLGRLNTGELFFGEGSRLTVL.